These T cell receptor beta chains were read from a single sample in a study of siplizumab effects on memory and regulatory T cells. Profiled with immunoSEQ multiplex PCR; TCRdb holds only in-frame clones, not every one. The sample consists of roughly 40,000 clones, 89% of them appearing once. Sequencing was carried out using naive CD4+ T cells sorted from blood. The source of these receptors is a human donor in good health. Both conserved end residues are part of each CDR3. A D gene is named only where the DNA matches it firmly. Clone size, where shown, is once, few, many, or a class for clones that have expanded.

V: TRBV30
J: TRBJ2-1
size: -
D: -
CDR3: CAWSGTRLLPYNEQFF
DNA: TGTGCCTGGAGTGGCACGAGACTCCTACCCTACAATGAGCAGTTCTTC

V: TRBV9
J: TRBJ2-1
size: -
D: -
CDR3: CASSPSDGYYNEQFF
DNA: TGTGCCAGCAGCCCCTCGGACGGGTACTACAATGAGCAGTTCTTC

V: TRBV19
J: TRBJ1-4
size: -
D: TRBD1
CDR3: CASSRTGVEKLFF
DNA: TGTGCCAGTAGTAGGACAGGGGTCGAAAAACTGTTTTTT

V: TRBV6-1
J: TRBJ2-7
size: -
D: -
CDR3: CASRARVDEQYF
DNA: TGTGCCAGCAGGGCCAGGGTCGACGAGCAGTACTTC

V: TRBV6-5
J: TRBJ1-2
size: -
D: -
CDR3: CASSYGGGANYGYTF
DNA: TGTGCCAGCAGTTACGGCGGGGGCGCGAACTATGGCTACACCTTC

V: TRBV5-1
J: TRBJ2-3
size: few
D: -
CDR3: CASSSSRADTQYF
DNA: TGCGCCAGCAGCTCGTCCAGGGCCGATACGCAGTATTTT

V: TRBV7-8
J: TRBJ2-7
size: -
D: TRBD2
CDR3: CASSLHNPLAGTYEQYF
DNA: TGTGCCAGCAGCTTACACAATCCACTAGCGGGGACCTACGAGCAGTACTTC

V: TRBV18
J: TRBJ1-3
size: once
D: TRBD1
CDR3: CASSPTGERNTIYF
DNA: TGTGCCAGCTCACCCACAGGGGAGAGGAACACCATATATTTT

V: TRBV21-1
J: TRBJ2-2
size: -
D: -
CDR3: CASSKTAGGQHTGELFF
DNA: TGTGCCAGCAGCAAAACAGCGGGGGGGCAGCACACCGGGGAGCTGTTTTTT

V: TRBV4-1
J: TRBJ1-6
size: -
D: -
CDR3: CASSQDVQSENNSPLHF
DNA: TGCGCCAGCAGCCAAGATGTCCAGTCGGAAAATAATTCACCCCTCCACTTT

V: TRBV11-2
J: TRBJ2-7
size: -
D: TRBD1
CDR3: CASSRRSDRGRNYEQYF
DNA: TGTGCCAGCAGCCGTAGATCGGACAGGGGGCGCAACTACGAGCAGTACTTC

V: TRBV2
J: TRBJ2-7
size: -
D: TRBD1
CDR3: CASRGRFVAGGLSYEQYF
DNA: TGTGCCAGCAGGGGGAGGTTTGTGGCAGGGGGCTTATCCTACGAGCAGTACTTC

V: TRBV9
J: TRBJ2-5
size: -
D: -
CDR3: CASNRAEETQYF
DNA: TGTGCCAGCAACCGCGCTGAAGAGACCCAGTACTTC

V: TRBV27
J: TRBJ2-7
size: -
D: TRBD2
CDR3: CASRRLVSGSSYEQYF
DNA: TGTGCCAGCAGAAGACTAGTGAGCGGGAGCTCCTACGAGCAGTACTTC

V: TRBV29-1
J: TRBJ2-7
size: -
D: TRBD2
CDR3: CSVGWRGLHEQYF
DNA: TGCAGCGTTGGGTGGCGGGGGTTGCACGAGCAGTACTTC

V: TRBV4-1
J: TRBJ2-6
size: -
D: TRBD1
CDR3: CASSQDKDRISSGANVLTF
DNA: TGCGCCAGCAGCCAAGATAAGGACAGGATAAGCTCTGGGGCCAACGTCCTGACTTTC

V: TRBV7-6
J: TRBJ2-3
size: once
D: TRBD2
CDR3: CASSLGGGGGDYTDTQYF
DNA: TGTGCCAGCAGCTTAGGAGGTGGCGGGGGGGACTACACAGATACGCAGTATTTT

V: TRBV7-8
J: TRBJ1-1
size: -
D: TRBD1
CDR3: CASSLEGARTEAFF
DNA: TGTGCCAGCAGCTTGGAGGGGGCGAGAACTGAAGCTTTCTTT

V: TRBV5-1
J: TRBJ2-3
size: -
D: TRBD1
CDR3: CASSWDRGTDTQYF
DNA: TGCGCCAGCAGCTGGGACAGGGGCACAGATACGCAGTATTTT

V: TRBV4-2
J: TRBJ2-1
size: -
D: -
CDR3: CASSQDHWENEQFF
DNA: TGTGCCAGCAGCCAAGATCATTGGGAAAATGAGCAGTTCTTC

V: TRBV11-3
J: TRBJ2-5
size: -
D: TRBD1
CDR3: CASSPGQGETQYF
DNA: TGTGCCAGCAGCCCGGGACAGGGGGAGACCCAGTACTTC

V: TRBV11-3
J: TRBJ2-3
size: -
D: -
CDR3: CASSLTYPTTGSRTDTQYF
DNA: TGTGCCAGCAGCTTAACTTACCCAACGACAGGCAGTCGCACAGATACGCAGTATTTT